This T cell receptor (beta chain) is from a study of metastatic and nonmetastatic thyroid tumors. The CDR3 loop spans 16 amino acids. V gave up 4 bases and J gave up 2 bases; unmatched junction bases: 6. Per the germline V gene, CDR1 is KGHDR and CDR2 is SFDVKD. Of note for this clone: As yet, its antigen is unknown.

None of the patients had undergone any treatment ahead of thyroid surgery. TCRdb re-clonotyped the PCR reads through MiXCR. The table includes about 35,000 clones, about 31% detected once. Study conclusions and caveats: Reportedly, malignant thyroid tumors had significantly higher TCR beta diversity than benign nodules, in blood and tumor.

The chain is built from TRBV24-1 and TRBJ2-2, with TRBD2 identical over 7 bases. The sequencing sample was made of blood. This clonotype originated in a female donor with papillary thyroid cancer or a benign thyroid nodule (not recorded which). Some clones in this sample may be carry-over from other donors' samples. CDR3 nucleotides: TGTGCCACCAGTGAGGGGGGGAACCCCAACACCGGGGAGCTGTTTTTT. It encodes CATSEGGNPNTGELFF.